A selection of T cell receptor beta chains follows, all from one sample in a study of cytomegalovirus exposure and HLA in healthy donors. TCRdb's copy holds only in-frame clones and misses some; the assay was immunoSEQ multiplex PCR. Seen here are about 130,000 clones, over 60% observed once, and the top ten hold more than 4%. The specimen sequenced was PBMCs. Receptors were obtained from a male donor in good health and CMV-seropositive. Both conserved end residues are part of each CDR3. D genes are given only for firm matches. Not all rows give a size; the values are once, few, many and, for expanded clones, a class.

j_call | v_call | clone_size | cdr3_length | d_call | cdr3_aa | cdr3_nt
TRBJ2-7 | TRBV5-6 | . | 14 | TRBD2 | CASSFPGLAYEQYF | TGTGCCAGCAGCTTCCCGGGACTAGCCTACGAGCAGTACTTC
TRBJ1-5 | TRBV2 | . | 15 | . | CASSLRGGVYQPQHF | TGTGCCAGCAGCCTTCGAGGCGGGGTTTATCAGCCCCAGCATTTT
TRBJ1-1 | TRBV6-1 | . | 15 | TRBD1 | CASPWDSWEKTEAFF | TGTGCCAGCCCCTGGGACAGTTGGGAAAAAACTGAAGCTTTCTTT
TRBJ1-5 | TRBV7-8 | once | 15 | TRBD1 | CASSPRVGGMQPQHF | TGTGCCAGCAGTCCGAGGGTAGGGGGCATGCAGCCCCAGCATTTT
TRBJ2-7 | TRBV15 | . | 16 | TRBD1 | CATSSNRDRGRYEQYF | TGTGCCACCAGCAGCAATCGGGACAGGGGCCGCTACGAGCAGTACTTC
TRBJ2-7 | TRBV29-1 | few | 13 | . | CSVETGLSYEQYF | TGCAGCGTTGAGACAGGTCTAAGTTACGAGCAGTACTTC
TRBJ2-5 | TRBV29-1 | . | 13 | . | CSPRIQGLETQYF | TGCAGCCCCCGAATCCAGGGGCTGGAGACCCAGTACTTC
TRBJ1-6 | TRBV10-3 | few | 13 | TRBD1 | CAISESGGSPLHF | TGTGCCATCAGTGAATCAGGGGGTTCACCCCTCCACTTT
TRBJ2-2 | TRBV7-3 | . | 19 | TRBD2 | CASSLTGLAGTANTGELFF | TGTGCCAGCAGCTTAACTGGGCTAGCGGGGACCGCGAACACCGGGGAGCTGTTTTTT
TRBJ2-7 | TRBV19 | . | 16 | TRBD1 | CASSSLPGTGAYEQYF | TGTGCCAGTAGCTCCTTACCCGGGACAGGGGCCTACGAGCAGTACTTC
TRBJ2-1 | TRBV6-4 | . | 15 | TRBD2 | CASSDSSGAANEQFF | TGTGCCAGCAGTGACTCTAGCGGGGCCGCTAATGAGCAGTTCTTC
TRBJ2-4 | TRBV27 | . | 17 | . | CASSLSGGVYGSDSQYF | TGTGCCAGCAGTTTATCAGGGGGTGTATACGGATCGGACAGTCAGTACTTC
TRBJ1-4 | TRBV18 | once | 13 | . | CASSPSSNEKLFF | TGTGCCAGCTCACCTTCATCAAATGAAAAACTGTTTTTT
TRBJ2-2 | TRBV29-1 | . | 13 | TRBD1 | CSAGQGLTGELFF | TGCAGCGCCGGACAGGGATTAACCGGGGAGCTGTTTTTT
TRBJ1-2 | TRBV28 | . | 14 | . | CASGQRRRSYGYTF | TGTGCCAGCGGTCAGCGCCGGAGGAGCTATGGCTACACCTTC
TRBJ2-5 | TRBV4-1 | few | 13 | . | CASSQEWAETQYF | TGCGCCAGCAGCCAAGAGTGGGCGGAGACCCAGTACTTC
TRBJ2-3 | TRBV5-1 | . | 14 | TRBD1 | CASSSGQGSDTQYF | TGCGCCAGCAGCTCCGGACAGGGGTCAGATACGCAGTATTTT
TRBJ2-1 | TRBV11-2 | . | 12 | . | CASGKGVNEQFF | TGTGCCAGCGGGAAGGGGGTGAATGAGCAGTTCTTC
TRBJ1-2 | TRBV9 | once | 14 | . | CASSGTASNMGYTF | TGTGCCAGCAGCGGGACAGCATCAAACATGGGCTACACCTTC
TRBJ1-2 | TRBV7-9 | . | 12 | . | CASSLTAYGYTF | TGTGCCAGCAGCTTGACAGCCTATGGCTACACCTTC
TRBJ2-5 | TRBV5-1 | . | 15 | TRBD2 | CASSLGIAGVETQYF | TGCGCCAGCAGCTTGGGAATAGCGGGAGTAGAGACCCAGTACTTC
TRBJ2-7 | TRBV5-1 | . | 15 | . | CASSLGGTGVYEQYF | TGCGCCAGCAGCTTGGGGGGGACGGGGGTCTACGAGCAGTACTTC
TRBJ1-1 | TRBV9 | . | 19 | TRBD1 | CASSVGVPGQGTLNTEAFF | TGTGCCAGCAGCGTAGGGGTACCGGGACAGGGGACGCTGAACACTGAAGCTTTCTTT
TRBJ1-5 | TRBV7-9 | once | 18 | . | CSSSSISLGQPSNQPQHF | TGTTCCAGCAGCTCCATAAGTCTCGGACAGCCTAGCAATCAGCCCCAGCATTTT
TRBJ2-3 | TRBV10-3 | once | 14 | TRBD2 | CAISDGGRGDTQYF | TGTGCCATCAGTGATGGCGGGAGAGGGGATACGCAGTATTTT
TRBJ2-6 | TRBV7-7 | . | 17 | . | CASSAAGSSSGANVLTF | TGTGCCAGCAGCGCTGCCGGGTCTAGCTCTGGGGCCAACGTCCTGACTTTC
TRBJ2-1 | TRBV7-9 | . | 17 | TRBD2 | CASSPRGLAGVYNEQFF | TGTGCCAGCAGCCCCCGGGGGCTAGCGGGAGTGTACAATGAGCAGTTCTTC
TRBJ2-1 | TRBV28 | . | 16 | . | CASRRDSASSYNEQFF | TGTGCCAGCAGACGTGACAGCGCCAGCTCCTACAATGAGCAGTTCTTC
TRBJ1-1 | TRBV13 | . | 14 | . | CASSLGGVGTEAFF | TGTGCCAGCAGCTTAGGGGGAGTGGGCACTGAAGCTTTCTTT
TRBJ2-3 | TRBV5-6 | . | 16 | TRBD2 | CASRSLAGEGTDTQYF | TGTGCCAGCAGATCACTAGCGGGAGAGGGCACAGATACGCAGTATTTT
TRBJ2-1 | TRBV5-1 | . | 15 | TRBD1 | CASSFGTGSLHEQFF | TGCGCCAGCAGCTTTGGGACAGGGAGTTTACATGAGCAGTTCTTC
TRBJ2-6 | TRBV5-4 | . | 18 | TRBD1 | CASSFPTGGATGANVLTF | TGTGCCAGCAGCTTTCCGACAGGGGGCGCAACTGGGGCCAACGTCCTGACTTTC
TRBJ1-2 | TRBV28 | . | 14 | TRBD1 | CASTRGQPNYGYTF | TGTGCCAGCACCCGGGGACAGCCTAACTATGGCTACACCTTC
TRBJ1-4 | TRBV5-4 | . | 13 | . | CASSLAKGEKLFF | TGTGCCAGCAGCTTGGCGAAGGGGGAAAAACTGTTTTTT
TRBJ1-4 | TRBV6-1 | . | 13 | TRBD1 | CASRRGTGEKLFF | TGTGCCAGCAGGAGAGGGACAGGTGAAAAACTGTTTTTT